These T cell receptor beta chains were read from a single sample in a study of cytomegalovirus exposure and HLA in healthy donors. Sequencing used immunoSEQ multiplex PCR; TCRdb keeps in-frame clones, though not all of them. Of about 110,000 clones in the sample, about 90% were seen once. Specimen: PBMCs. The receptor set was obtained from a woman aged 18-29 years in good health and CMV-seronegative. CDR3s leave out the opening cysteine and the closing phenylalanine or tryptophan.

V,length,J,CDR3
TRBV20-1,8,TRBJ1-1,SALNTEAF
TRBV7-9,13,TRBJ1-1,ASSLKGQGQAEAF
TRBV7-2,14,TRBJ2-1,ASSNPLAGVNNEQF
TRBV28,10,TRBJ1-6,ASRGGISPLH
TRBV10-1,12,TRBJ1-3,ASRSTSRGNTIY
TRBV29-1,11,TRBJ2-2,SIVGQSTGELF
TRBV2,14,TRBJ2-3,ASRPQWGDGTDTQY
TRBV2,13,TRBJ2-1,ASSDLAGAINEQF
TRBV5-1,15,TRBJ2-1,ASRGIGGGLTTNEQF
TRBV9,15,TRBJ1-1,ASSGRGTGGSISEAF
TRBV11-3,14,TRBJ2-7,ASSPGTSGFPYEQY
TRBV28,14,TRBJ2-5,ASRGLTGTHQETQY
TRBV29-1,12,TRBJ1-2,SARTGTPYYGYT
TRBV30,12,TRBJ1-3,AWTEGASGNTIY
TRBV5-1,11,TRBJ1-4,ASSRDSNEKLF
TRBV27,14,TRBJ2-1,ASSLSGPPSYNEQF
TRBV28,15,TRBJ2-3,ASSLQASRQPTDTQY
TRBV7-8,14,TRBJ2-7,ASSPFTLGQGSEQY
TRBV5-4,14,TRBJ1-6,ASSFRGAGVGSPLH
TRBV30,14,TRBJ2-2,AWKAPRLANTGELF
TRBV4-2,14,TRBJ1-4,ASSQDRAGRDEKLF
TRBV7-6,9,TRBJ2-1,ASSSGERKF
TRBV25-1,12,TRBJ1-2,ASRRDGTGFLYT
TRBV5-1,13,TRBJ2-5,ASSLGPAPEETQY
TRBV4-1,15,TRBJ2-1,ASSQGPGQGGYNEQF
TRBV4-2,11,TRBJ2-7,ASSQEDIYEQY
TRBV28,12,TRBJ1-1,ASSSLMEGAEAF
TRBV7-2,13,TRBJ1-4,ASSLSQGGNEKLF
TRBV5-6,14,TRBJ2-5,ASSLGIPLLEETQY
TRBV7-9,15,TRBJ2-2,ASSLATSQKRTGELF
TRBV19,16,TRBJ1-4,ASSILWQGAGLSEKLF
TRBV6-1,14,TRBJ1-4,ASSEGQFATNEKLF
TRBV5-1,12,TRBJ1-5,ASSRGEANQPQH
TRBV5-1,14,TRBJ2-3,ASRMGLAGDTDTQY
TRBV14,12,TRBJ2-4,ASSQLSGKNIQY
TRBV6-5,11,TRBJ2-3,ASSYSNGLRLY
TRBV4-1,17,TRBJ1-5,AGRGTRGKEVRRSQPQH
TRBV11-2,14,TRBJ2-3,ASSLMGANRVDTQY
TRBV27,15,TRBJ2-5,ASSLKSTTGVGETQY
TRBV4-2,16,TRBJ1-6,ASSPPQTGSSYNSPLH
TRBV28,13,TRBJ1-5,ASTAPPGHNQPQH
TRBV11-2,11,TRBJ1-1,ASGRTGDTEAF
TRBV5-1,12,TRBJ1-4,ASSLNRPNEKLF
TRBV2,12,TRBJ2-7,ASSSGTGAYEQY
TRBV2,11,TRBJ2-4,ASQRGGQNIQY